This entry lists 9 T cell receptor beta chains sequenced from one sample in a study of blood T cell repertoires in COVID-19. Sequenced by immunoSEQ multiplex PCR; TCRdb stores in-frame clones only, minus some. The data show under 200,000 clones, roughly 88% seen once. The source material was peripheral blood. These receptors all come from a woman of 80 years or more with active or convalescent COVID-19.

The chain links TRBV19 to TRBJ1-4, with D perhaps TRBD1 (5 bases). The CDR3 runs 16 residues. Per germline, CDR1 LNHDA and CDR2 SQIVND (reference sequence). Trimming took off 4 bases at V and 0 bases at J, with 12 bases between the two ends. The CDR3 DNA follows: TGTGCCAGTAGTACTCTAGACAGCGCAACTAATGAAAAACTGTTTTTT. Its protein product is CASSTLDSATNEKLFF.

The sample holds one count of this clone. The chain joins TRBV6-5 to TRBJ2-7; TRBD1 matches at 10 bases. With V trimmed by 5 bases and J by 3 bases, 4 bases remained unmatched. CDR3 length: 14 amino acids. From germline, CDR1 is MNHEY and CDR2 SVGAGI. CDR3 sequence reads: CASSRGQGVYEQYF. DNA for the CDR3: TGTGCCAGCAGTCGCGGACAGGGGGTCTACGAGCAGTACTTC.

This chain links TRBV10-2 with TRBJ1-6; 9 bases match TRBD1. This CDR3 comprises 16 residues. The V segment lost 7 bases and the J segment 10 bases; nucleotides outside the gene matches: 14. Germline lookup yields CDR1 WSHSY and CDR2 SAAADI. CDR3 sequence reads: CASNPQTGGKGSPLHF. CDR3 DNA sequence: TGCGCCAGCAACCCACAGACAGGGGGGAAAGGATCACCCCTCCACTTT.

The chain combines TRBV6-5 with TRBJ1-3; 9 nucleotides align to TRBD1. The CDR3 runs 15 residues. Per germline, CDR1 MNHEY and CDR2 SVGAGI. Germline trimming cut 4 bases from V and 4 bases from J; bases unmatched to any gene: 5. CDR3 sequence (DNA): TGTGCCAGCAGTTTCGCGGGACAGGGAGGAAACACCATATATTTT. This gives the protein CASSFAGQGGNTIYF.

This chain uses TRBV5-6 with TRBJ1-2; 7 bases fit TRBD1. This CDR3 spans 14 amino acids. Germline V CDR1 and CDR2: SGHDT, YYEEEE. J lost 0 bases, V lost 4 bases, and 3 bases had no gene match. CDR3 loop: CASSVDRANYGYTF. The CDR3 DNA reads TGTGCCAGCAGCGTTGACAGGGCTAACTATGGCTACACCTTC.

The chain couples TRBV5-1 to TRBJ2-7; D not resolved. The V gene's germline CDR1 is SGHRS and CDR2 YFSETQ. This CDR3 comprises 14 residues. The V end lost 5 bases, the J end lost 0 bases, and 12 bases lay between the germline ends. The CDR3 protein is CASSLVGSSYEQYF. The DNA for the CDR3 is TGCGCCAGCAGTCTCGTCGGGTCCTCCTACGAGCAGTACTTC.

This chain uses TRBV6-2 or TRBV6-3 with TRBJ2-1, with unresolved D. The V end was cut by 2 bases, the J end by 8 bases, with 16 bases between. Germline V gives CDR1 MNHEY, CDR2 SVGEGT. The CDR3 consists of 15 residues. Here the CDR3 DNA reads TGTGCCAGCAGTTACCTCGGGTCCTCCCCAGATGAGCAGTTCTTC. As protein: CASSYLGSSPDEQFF.

V is TRBV11-2 and J is TRBJ1-2; TRBD1 might be the D (5 bases). The CDR3 is 17 amino acids. Trimming cost V 1 base and J 1 base, with 16 bases left between them. Germline CDR1 and CDR2: SGHAT and FQNNGV. The CDR3 bases are TGTGCCAGCAGCTTAGGGAGAGGACATCGCTTTAACTATGGCTACACCTTC. Translating it yields CASSLGRGHRFNYGYTF.

The rearrangement uses TRBV12-5 and TRBJ2-3; possibly TRBD1 for D (6 bases). Germline V gene lookup returns CDR1 LGHNT and CDR2 FRNRAP. This CDR3 has 14 amino acids. Trimming took 4 bases from V and 6 from J, leaving 14 bases between them. The CDR3 nucleotides read TGTGCTAGTGGTTGGGGACACCCCGAGGATACGCAGTATTTT. Its protein is CASGWGHPEDTQYF. Full variable domain (missing parts from reference TRBV12-5 and TRBJ2-3): DARVTQTPRHKVTEMGQEVTMRCQPILGHNTVFWYRQTMMQGLELLAYFRNRAPLDDSGMPKDRFSAEMPDATLATLKIQPSEPRDSAVYFCASGWGHPEDTQYFGPGTRLTVL.